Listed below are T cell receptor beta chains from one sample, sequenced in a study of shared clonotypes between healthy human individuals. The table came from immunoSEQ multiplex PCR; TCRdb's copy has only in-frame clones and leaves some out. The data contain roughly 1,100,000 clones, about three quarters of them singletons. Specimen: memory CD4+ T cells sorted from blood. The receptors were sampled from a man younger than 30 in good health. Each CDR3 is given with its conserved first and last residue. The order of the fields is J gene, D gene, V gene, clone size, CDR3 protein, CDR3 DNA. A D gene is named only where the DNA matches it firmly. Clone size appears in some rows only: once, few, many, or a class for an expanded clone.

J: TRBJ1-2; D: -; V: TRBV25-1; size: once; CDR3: CASSPVAGESGGYTF; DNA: TGTGCCAGCAGCCCTGTGGCAGGCGAGTCGGGGGGCTACACCTTC
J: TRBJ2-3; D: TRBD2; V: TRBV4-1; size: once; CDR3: CASSQDASGITDTQYF; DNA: TGCGCCAGCAGCCAAGATGCCAGCGGGATCACAGATACGCAGTATTTT
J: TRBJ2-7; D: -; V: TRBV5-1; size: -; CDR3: CASSLVPKIQNYEQYF; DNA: TGCGCCAGCAGCTTGGTACCAAAGATACAGAACTACGAGCAGTACTTC
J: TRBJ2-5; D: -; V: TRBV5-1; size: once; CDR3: CASSLQGPQETQYF; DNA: TGCGCCAGCAGCCTACAGGGACCCCAAGAGACCCAGTACTTC
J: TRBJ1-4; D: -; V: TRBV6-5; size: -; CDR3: CASSYSYQEKKLFF; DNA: TGTGCCAGCAGTTACTCATATCAGGAAAAAAAACTGTTTTTT
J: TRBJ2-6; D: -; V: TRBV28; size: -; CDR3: CASSLGQGGSGANVLTF; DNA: TGTGCCAGCAGTTTGGGTCAGGGGGGCTCTGGGGCCAACGTCCTGACTTTC
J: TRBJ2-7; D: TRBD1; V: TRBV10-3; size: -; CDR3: CAIRVGQGASYEQYF; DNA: TGTGCCATCAGGGTCGGACAGGGGGCTTCCTACGAGCAGTACTTC
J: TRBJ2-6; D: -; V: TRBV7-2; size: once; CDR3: CASSFTGRSGANVLTF; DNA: TGTGCCAGCAGCTTTACAGGACGCTCTGGGGCCAACGTCCTGACTTTC
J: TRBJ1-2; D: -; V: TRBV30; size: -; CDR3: CAWSVRGHYGYTF; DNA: TGTGCCTGGAGTGTACGGGGGCACTATGGCTACACCTTC
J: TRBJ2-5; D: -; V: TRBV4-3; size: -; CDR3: CASSQVGGQETQYF; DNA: TGCGCCAGCAGCCAAGTCGGGGGCCAAGAGACCCAGTACTTC
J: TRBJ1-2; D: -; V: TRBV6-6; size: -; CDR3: CASSLTYGGQGDGYTF; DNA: TGTGCCAGCAGCCTTACGTATGGGGGCCAGGGAGATGGCTACACCTTC
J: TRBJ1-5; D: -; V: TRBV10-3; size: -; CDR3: CAISESDGKNQPQHF; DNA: TGTGCCATCAGTGAGTCGGATGGGAAGAATCAGCCCCAGCATTTT
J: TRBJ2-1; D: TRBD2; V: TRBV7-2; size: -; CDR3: CASSPSGRDEQFF; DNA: TGTGCCAGCAGCCCTAGCGGGAGGGATGAGCAGTTCTTC
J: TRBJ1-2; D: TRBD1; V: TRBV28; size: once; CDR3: CASQGAMAYYGYTF; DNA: TGTGCCAGCCAGGGGGCGATGGCTTACTATGGCTACACCTTC
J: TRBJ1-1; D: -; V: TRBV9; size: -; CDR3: CASSVEARVYTEAFF; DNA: TGTGCCAGCAGCGTAGAGGCCAGGGTGTACACTGAAGCTTTCTTT
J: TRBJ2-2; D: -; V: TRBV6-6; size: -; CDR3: CASSYLGRAAELFF; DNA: TGTGCCAGCAGTTACTTGGGGCGGGCGGCGGAGCTGTTTTTT
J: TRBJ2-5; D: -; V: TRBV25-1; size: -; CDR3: CASSEYASGPQETQYF; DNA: TGTGCCAGCAGTGAATATGCATCTGGCCCCCAAGAGACCCAGTACTTC
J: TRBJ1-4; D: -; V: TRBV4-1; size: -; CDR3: CASSQSRGPVNEKLFF; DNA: TGCGCCAGCAGCCAATCGAGGGGCCCCGTTAATGAAAAACTGTTTTTT
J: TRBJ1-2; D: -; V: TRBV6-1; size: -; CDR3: CASRDKTDYGYTF; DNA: TGTGCCAGCAGGGATAAGACAGACTATGGCTACACCTTC
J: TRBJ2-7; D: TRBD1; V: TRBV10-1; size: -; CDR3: CASSPLNDRGVTDEQYF; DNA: TGCGCCAGCAGCCCACTAAACGACAGGGGAGTAACGGACGAGCAGTACTTC
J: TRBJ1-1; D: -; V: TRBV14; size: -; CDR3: CASSRTAYTEAFF; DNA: TGTGCCAGCAGCCGTACCGCCTACACTGAAGCTTTCTTT
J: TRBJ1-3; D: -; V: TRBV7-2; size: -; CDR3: CASSLVRNPGDTIYF; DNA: TGTGCCAGCAGCTTAGTGCGTAACCCCGGGGACACCATATATTTT
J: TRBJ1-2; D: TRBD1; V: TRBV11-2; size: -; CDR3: CASSRQGLRDGYTF; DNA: TGTGCCAGCAGTAGACAGGGCCTCCGAGATGGCTACACCTTC
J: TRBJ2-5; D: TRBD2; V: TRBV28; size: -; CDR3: CASSPGLAGKETQYF; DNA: TGTGCCAGCAGCCCCGGGCTAGCGGGGAAAGAGACCCAGTACTTC
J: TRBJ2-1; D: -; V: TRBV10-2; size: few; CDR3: CASSEGSSYNEQFF; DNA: TGCGCCAGCAGTGAAGGGAGCTCCTACAATGAGCAGTTCTTC
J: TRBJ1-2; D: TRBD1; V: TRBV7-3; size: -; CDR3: CASSPDRGRDYGYTF; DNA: TGTGCCAGCAGCCCAGACAGGGGGCGCGACTATGGCTACACCTTC
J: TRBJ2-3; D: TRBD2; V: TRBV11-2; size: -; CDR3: CASSSSSLAGAITDTQYF; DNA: TGTGCCAGCAGCTCCTCTAGTCTAGCGGGAGCTATCACAGATACGCAGTATTTT
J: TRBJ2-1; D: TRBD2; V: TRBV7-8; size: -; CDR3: CASSLRTSGDNEQFF; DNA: TGTGCCAGCAGCCTTCGGACTAGCGGGGACAATGAGCAGTTCTTC
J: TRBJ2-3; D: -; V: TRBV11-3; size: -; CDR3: CASSKGVGTDTQYF; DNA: TGTGCCAGCTCGAAGGGGGTCGGCACAGATACGCAGTATTTT
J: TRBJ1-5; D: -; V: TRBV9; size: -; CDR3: CASSVDPYSNQPQHF; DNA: TGTGCCAGCAGCGTAGACCCGTACAGCAATCAGCCCCAGCATTTT
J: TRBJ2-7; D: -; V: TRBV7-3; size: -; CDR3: CASSLAGGGSYEQYF; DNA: TGTGCCAGCAGCTTAGCGGGCGGAGGGTCCTACGAGCAGTACTTC
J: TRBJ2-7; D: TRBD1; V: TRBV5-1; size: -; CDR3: CASSLSGQGAFEQYF; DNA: TGCGCCAGCAGCTTGTCGGGACAGGGGGCGTTCGAGCAGTACTTC
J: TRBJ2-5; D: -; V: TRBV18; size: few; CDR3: CASSPGTQETQYF; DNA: TGTGCCAGCTCACCCGGGACCCAAGAGACCCAGTACTTC
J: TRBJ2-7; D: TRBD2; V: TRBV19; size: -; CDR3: CASRSGRDSYEQYF; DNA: TGTGCCAGTAGATCGGGGAGGGACTCCTACGAGCAGTACTTC
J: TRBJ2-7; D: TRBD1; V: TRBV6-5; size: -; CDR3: CAGNGQDPVEQYF; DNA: TGTGCCGGCAATGGACAGGACCCTGTCGAGCAGTACTTC
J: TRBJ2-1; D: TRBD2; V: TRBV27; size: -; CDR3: CASSIRTSGGLYNEQFF; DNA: TGTGCCAGCAGTATCCGGACTAGCGGGGGGCTCTACAATGAGCAGTTCTTC
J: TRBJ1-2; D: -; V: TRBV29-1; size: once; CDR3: CSVEHSRDYGYTF; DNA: TGCAGCGTAGAGCATTCAAGGGACTATGGCTACACCTTC
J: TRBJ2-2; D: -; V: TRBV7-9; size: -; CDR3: CASSLRRGNTGELFF; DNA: TGTGCCAGCAGCTTAAGACGGGGGAACACCGGGGAGCTGTTTTTT
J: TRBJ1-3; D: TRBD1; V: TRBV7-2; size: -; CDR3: CASSLAGQGFGNTIYF; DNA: TGTGCCAGCAGCTTAGCGGGACAGGGATTTGGAAACACCATATATTTT
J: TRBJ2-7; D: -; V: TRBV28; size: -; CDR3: CASSRDRAGNEQYF; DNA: TGTGCCAGCAGTAGGGACCGAGCGGGCAACGAGCAGTACTTC
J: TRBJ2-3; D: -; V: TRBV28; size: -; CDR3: CASSLITDTQYF; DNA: TGTGCCAGCAGTTTAATCACAGATACGCAGTATTTT
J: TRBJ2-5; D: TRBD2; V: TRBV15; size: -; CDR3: CATSRGLAGEETQYF; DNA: TGTGCCACCAGCAGAGGTCTAGCGGGGGAAGAGACCCAGTACTTC
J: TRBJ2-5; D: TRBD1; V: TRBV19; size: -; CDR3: CASGTGGEETQYF; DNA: TGTGCCAGTGGGACAGGGGGGGAAGAGACCCAGTACTTC
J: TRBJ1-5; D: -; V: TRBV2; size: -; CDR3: CASSPQGVGPQHF; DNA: TGTGCCAGCAGTCCACAGGGAGTAGGGCCCCAGCATTTT
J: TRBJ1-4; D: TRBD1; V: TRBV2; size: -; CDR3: CASREGGPNEKLFF; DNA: TGTGCCAGCAGGGAAGGGGGCCCTAATGAAAAACTGTTTTTT
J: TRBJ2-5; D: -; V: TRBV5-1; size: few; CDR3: CASSGGTHKGETQYF; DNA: TGCGCCAGCAGCGGAGGGACCCACAAGGGAGAGACCCAGTACTTC
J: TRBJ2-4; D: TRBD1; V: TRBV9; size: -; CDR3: CARRYPGTGVNIQYF; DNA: TGTGCCAGGAGGTACCCCGGGACAGGGGTGAACATTCAGTACTTC
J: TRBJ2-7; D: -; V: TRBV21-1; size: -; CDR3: CASSKGRGRGLHEQYF; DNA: TGTGCCAGCAGCAAAGGGAGGGGTCGGGGGCTCCACGAGCAGTACTTC
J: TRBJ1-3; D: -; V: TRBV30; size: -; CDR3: CAWSYSSSGNTIYF; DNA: TGTGCCTGGAGTTACTCGAGCTCTGGAAACACCATATATTTT
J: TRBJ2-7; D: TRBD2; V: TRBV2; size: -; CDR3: CALGGGSDEQYF; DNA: TGTGCCCTCGGGGGGGGTAGCGACGAGCAGTACTTC
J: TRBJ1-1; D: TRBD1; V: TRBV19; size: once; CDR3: CASSIGTGVANTEAFF; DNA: TGTGCCAGTAGTATTGGGACAGGGGTGGCGAACACTGAAGCTTTCTTT
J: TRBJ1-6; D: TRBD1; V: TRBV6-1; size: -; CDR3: CASSPGTDNSPLHF; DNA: TGTGCCAGCAGCCCCGGGACAGACAATTCACCCCTCCACTTT
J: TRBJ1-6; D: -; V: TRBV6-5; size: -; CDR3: CASSPGGDSPLHF; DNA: TGTGCCAGCAGCCCTGGTGGGGATTCACCCCTCCACTTT
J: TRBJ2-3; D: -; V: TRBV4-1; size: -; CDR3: CASSQDWTDTQYF; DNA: TGCGCCAGCAGCCAAGATTGGACGGATACGCAGTATTTT